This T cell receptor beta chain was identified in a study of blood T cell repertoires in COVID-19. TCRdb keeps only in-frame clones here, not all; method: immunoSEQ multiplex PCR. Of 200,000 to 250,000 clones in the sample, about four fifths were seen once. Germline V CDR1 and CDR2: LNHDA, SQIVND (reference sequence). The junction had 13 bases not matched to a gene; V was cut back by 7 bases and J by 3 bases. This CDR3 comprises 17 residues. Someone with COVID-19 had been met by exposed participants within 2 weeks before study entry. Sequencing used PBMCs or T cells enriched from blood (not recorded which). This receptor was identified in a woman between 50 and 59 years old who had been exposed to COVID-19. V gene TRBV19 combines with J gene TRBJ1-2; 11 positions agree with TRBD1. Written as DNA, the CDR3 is TGTGCCAGTAAAAAGGGAGCCGGGACAGGGGGGGACTATGGCTACACCTTC. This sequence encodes CASKKGAGTGGDYGYTF.